A selection of T cell receptor beta chains follows, all from one sample in a study of blood T cell repertoires in COVID-19. Sequencing was performed with immunoSEQ multiplex PCR; in TCRdb, only in-frame clones are kept and a portion is missing. The sample has about 150,000 clones; around four fifths are singletons. The sequencing sample was made of peripheral blood. The receptors were sampled from a woman of 80 years or more with acute or convalescent COVID-19. The CDR3 runs from the conserved cysteine through the conserved F or W. D genes are given only for firm matches. Expanded clones are given a class, and other clones once, few, many or no size at all.

J gene: TRBJ2-2; D gene: NA; V gene: TRBV2; clone size: few; CDR3 DNA: TGTGCCAGCAGTGTTACACAGAAAAACACCGGGGAGCTGTTTTTT; CDR3 protein: CASSVTQKNTGELFF
J gene: TRBJ1-2; D gene: NA; V gene: TRBV18; clone size: NA; CDR3 DNA: TGTGCCAGCTCAAAGGAGGTTGAGGGCTACACCTTC; CDR3 protein: CASSKEVEGYTF
J gene: TRBJ1-5; D gene: TRBD1; V gene: TRBV20-1; clone size: once; CDR3 DNA: TGCAGTGCTAGTGGGGGACAGGGGTCCACTTATAGCAATCAGCCCCAGCATTTT; CDR3 protein: CSASGGQGSTYSNQPQHF
J gene: TRBJ2-6; D gene: NA; V gene: TRBV18; clone size: NA; CDR3 DNA: TGTGCCAGCTCACCACTCCAATCGGGGGGGGCCAACGTCCTGACTTTC; CDR3 protein: CASSPLQSGGANVLTF
J gene: TRBJ1-6; D gene: TRBD1; V gene: TRBV3-1/TRBV3-2; clone size: NA; CDR3 DNA: TGTGCCAGCGCACCCAACCCGGGACAGGGTTACTATAATTCACCCCTCCACTTT; CDR3 protein: CASAPNPGQGYYNSPLHF
J gene: TRBJ1-2; D gene: TRBD1; V gene: TRBV5-1; clone size: NA; CDR3 DNA: TGCGCCAGCAGCTTGGGGACAGGACTCTATGGCTACACCTTC; CDR3 protein: CASSLGTGLYGYTF
J gene: TRBJ1-2; D gene: NA; V gene: TRBV9; clone size: NA; CDR3 DNA: TGTGCCAGCAGCCCAGACGGGGGGGCTGGCTACACCTTC; CDR3 protein: CASSPDGGAGYTF
J gene: TRBJ2-5; D gene: TRBD2; V gene: TRBV6-5; clone size: NA; CDR3 DNA: TGTGCCAGCAGGAAAGCGGGAGTATTAGAGACCCAGTACTTC; CDR3 protein: CASRKAGVLETQYF
J gene: TRBJ2-7; D gene: TRBD1; V gene: TRBV6-2/TRBV6-3; clone size: NA; CDR3 DNA: TGTGCCAGCAGCCCGGGACAGAAGAGCTACGAGCAGTACTTC; CDR3 protein: CASSPGQKSYEQYF
J gene: TRBJ1-5; D gene: NA; V gene: TRBV5-8; clone size: NA; CDR3 DNA: TGTGCCAGCCGGAGGGGGGAGGGTCATCAGCCCCAGCATTTT; CDR3 protein: CASRRGEGHQPQHF
J gene: TRBJ2-5; D gene: TRBD1; V gene: TRBV10-3; clone size: NA; CDR3 DNA: TGTGCCATCAGCTCGGGACAGGGGAGGGTGGAGACCCAGTACTTC; CDR3 protein: CAISSGQGRVETQYF
J gene: TRBJ2-1; D gene: NA; V gene: TRBV4-2; clone size: few; CDR3 DNA: TGTGCCAGCAGCCATCAAGGGGGGGCCACCTACAATGAGCAGTTCTTC; CDR3 protein: CASSHQGGATYNEQFF
J gene: TRBJ2-2; D gene: NA; V gene: TRBV12-3/TRBV12-4; clone size: many; CDR3 DNA: TGTGCCAGCAGTTTTCGTAGAACCGGGGAGCTGTTTTTT; CDR3 protein: CASSFRRTGELFF
J gene: TRBJ2-5; D gene: NA; V gene: TRBV6-2/TRBV6-3; clone size: NA; CDR3 DNA: TGTGCCAGCAGTTACGGAACTTCGACTCTCGGGGAGACCCAGTACTTC; CDR3 protein: CASSYGTSTLGETQYF
J gene: TRBJ1-2; D gene: TRBD1; V gene: TRBV6-5; clone size: NA; CDR3 DNA: TGTGCCAGCAGTTCGTCCCTTGGGGACAGGGGCTATGGCTACACCTTC; CDR3 protein: CASSSSLGDRGYGYTF
J gene: TRBJ2-3; D gene: NA; V gene: TRBV30; clone size: NA; CDR3 DNA: TGTGCCTGGAGTCCGGGGGCAGATACGCAGTATTTT; CDR3 protein: CAWSPGADTQYF
J gene: TRBJ2-1; D gene: TRBD2; V gene: TRBV18; clone size: NA; CDR3 DNA: TGTGCCAGCTCACCCAGCATAGCGGGAGGGCTGGGCTATGAGCAGTTCTTC; CDR3 protein: CASSPSIAGGLGYEQFF
J gene: TRBJ1-1; D gene: NA; V gene: TRBV12-5; clone size: NA; CDR3 DNA: TGTGCTAGTGGTTTGGACACGAACACTGAAGCTTTCTTT; CDR3 protein: CASGLDTNTEAFF
J gene: TRBJ1-6; D gene: NA; V gene: TRBV7-9; clone size: NA; CDR3 DNA: TGTGCCAGCAGCTTGGAGGGGTCGAATTCACCCCTCCACTTT; CDR3 protein: CASSLEGSNSPLHF
J gene: TRBJ2-2; D gene: NA; V gene: TRBV19; clone size: NA; CDR3 DNA: TGTGCCAGTACGTTGGCCAGGTTGAACACCGGGGAGCTGTTTTTT; CDR3 protein: CASTLARLNTGELFF
J gene: TRBJ1-6; D gene: TRBD1; V gene: TRBV9; clone size: once; CDR3 DNA: TGTGCCAGCAGCGTAGGCCCGGACAGGGAAAGGTCACCCCTCCACTTT; CDR3 protein: CASSVGPDRERSPLHF
J gene: TRBJ1-2; D gene: NA; V gene: TRBV5-6; clone size: once; CDR3 DNA: TGTGCCAGCAGTCCAAAGGACGGGTCCAGGGGTACACTCTATGGCTACACCTTC; CDR3 protein: CASSPKDGSRGTLYGYTF
J gene: TRBJ2-2; D gene: TRBD2; V gene: TRBV7-3; clone size: NA; CDR3 DNA: TGTGCCAGCAGCCCTGGACTAGCGGGAGATACCGGGGAGCTGTTTTTT; CDR3 protein: CASSPGLAGDTGELFF
J gene: TRBJ2-7; D gene: TRBD1; V gene: TRBV2; clone size: few; CDR3 DNA: TGTGCCAGCATGGTACAGGGGGCCCCCTACGAGCAGTACTTC; CDR3 protein: CASMVQGAPYEQYF
J gene: TRBJ1-1; D gene: NA; V gene: TRBV6-5; clone size: NA; CDR3 DNA: TGTGCCAGCAGTAAGGGGGATGCGAACACTGAAGCTTTCTTT; CDR3 protein: CASSKGDANTEAFF
J gene: TRBJ2-7; D gene: NA; V gene: TRBV5-8; clone size: NA; CDR3 DNA: TGTGCCAGCAGCTTCTCTTCCTCCTACGAGCAGTACTTC; CDR3 protein: CASSFSSSYEQYF
J gene: TRBJ1-5; D gene: NA; V gene: TRBV30; clone size: NA; CDR3 DNA: TGTGCCTGGAGTGTAAGGTCTGGATCAAAGCTAGGGAGGAGCAATCAGCCCCAGCATTTT; CDR3 protein: CAWSVRSGSKLGRSNQPQHF
J gene: TRBJ2-3; D gene: TRBD2; V gene: TRBV19; clone size: NA; CDR3 DNA: TGTGCCAGTACCCGGACTAGCGGGGGGCCTAGCACAGATACGCAGTATTTT; CDR3 protein: CASTRTSGGPSTDTQYF
J gene: TRBJ1-4; D gene: NA; V gene: TRBV19; clone size: few; CDR3 DNA: TGTGCCAGTAGTATGGAACTTACCGGGGGAAAACTGTTTTTT; CDR3 protein: CASSMELTGGKLFF
J gene: TRBJ1-4; D gene: TRBD1; V gene: TRBV18; clone size: few; CDR3 DNA: TGTGCCAGCTCGCCGGGACAGCCAAATGAAAAACTGTTTTTT; CDR3 protein: CASSPGQPNEKLFF
J gene: TRBJ2-2; D gene: TRBD1; V gene: TRBV6-1; clone size: NA; CDR3 DNA: TGTGCCAGCAGTGTACAGACAGGGGGCTCGGCCGGGGAGCTGTTTTTT; CDR3 protein: CASSVQTGGSAGELFF
J gene: TRBJ1-3; D gene: NA; V gene: TRBV4-2; clone size: NA; CDR3 DNA: TGTGCCAGCAGCCAAGAGTTCGGGGAAGGCGGAAACACCATATATTTT; CDR3 protein: CASSQEFGEGGNTIYF
J gene: TRBJ1-4; D gene: NA; V gene: TRBV28; clone size: few; CDR3 DNA: TGTGCCAGCAGTCGGTCAGGGGCGAGCAATGAAAAACTGTTTTTT; CDR3 protein: CASSRSGASNEKLFF
J gene: TRBJ1-5; D gene: TRBD1; V gene: TRBV5-5; clone size: NA; CDR3 DNA: TGTGCCAGCAGCCTGGGATCAGGGACAGGGCAACAGCCCCAGCATTTT; CDR3 protein: CASSLGSGTGQQPQHF
J gene: TRBJ2-7; D gene: NA; V gene: TRBV11-2; clone size: few; CDR3 DNA: TGTGCCAGCAGCTTATTCCGGGACACCCTCCTGGAGCAGTACTTC; CDR3 protein: CASSLFRDTLLEQYF
J gene: TRBJ1-4; D gene: TRBD1; V gene: TRBV6-5; clone size: NA; CDR3 DNA: TGTGCCAGCAGTTACGAAACAGGGGATGAAAAACTGTTTTTT; CDR3 protein: CASSYETGDEKLFF
J gene: TRBJ2-3; D gene: NA; V gene: TRBV5-6; clone size: NA; CDR3 DNA: TGTGCCAGCAGCGCACATTCCACAGATACGCAGTATTTT; CDR3 protein: CASSAHSTDTQYF
J gene: TRBJ1-2; D gene: TRBD1; V gene: TRBV6-5; clone size: NA; CDR3 DNA: TGTGCCAGCAACCCCCGGACAGGGCGCGGCTACACCTTC; CDR3 protein: CASNPRTGRGYTF
J gene: TRBJ1-1; D gene: NA; V gene: TRBV12-3/TRBV12-4; clone size: NA; CDR3 DNA: TGTGCCAGCAGTTTAGGCACCAACTTTGAAGCTTTCTTT; CDR3 protein: CASSLGTNFEAFF
J gene: TRBJ1-4; D gene: NA; V gene: TRBV19; clone size: NA; CDR3 DNA: TGTGCCAGTAAGGGACACAGGGTAGATGAAAAACTGTTTTTT; CDR3 protein: CASKGHRVDEKLFF
J gene: TRBJ2-7; D gene: NA; V gene: TRBV20-1; clone size: NA; CDR3 DNA: TGCAGTGCTTTACAGGGATTCGAGCAGTACTTC; CDR3 protein: CSALQGFEQYF
J gene: TRBJ1-3; D gene: NA; V gene: TRBV2; clone size: NA; CDR3 DNA: TGTGCCAGCAGTGACCAGGGGAACGGAAACACCATATATTTT; CDR3 protein: CASSDQGNGNTIYF
J gene: TRBJ2-6; D gene: TRBD1; V gene: TRBV19; clone size: NA; CDR3 DNA: TGTGCCAGTAGTATAAGACTGGGACAGGGGGCGCGAGGGGCCAACGTCCTGACTTTC; CDR3 protein: CASSIRLGQGARGANVLTF
J gene: TRBJ1-5; D gene: NA; V gene: TRBV19; clone size: NA; CDR3 DNA: TGTGCCAGTGCCGACAGATTCAATCAGCCCCAGCATTTT; CDR3 protein: CASADRFNQPQHF
J gene: TRBJ1-6; D gene: TRBD1; V gene: TRBV2; clone size: NA; CDR3 DNA: TGTGCCAGCAGTGGGGGACAGGGGACGTTACTTAATTCACCCCTCCACTTT; CDR3 protein: CASSGGQGTLLNSPLHF
J gene: TRBJ2-5; D gene: NA; V gene: TRBV7-2; clone size: NA; CDR3 DNA: TGTGCCAGCAGCTACCAGACTACCCCCGGAGAGACCCAGTACTTC; CDR3 protein: CASSYQTTPGETQYF